Given below is one TCR beta chain in context. The authors' processing: Nucleated cell counts were estimated from reference gene primer amplification. TCRdb's table, derived via immunoSEQ multiplex PCR, lists solely in-frame clones and lacks some. The DNA gave D and trimming, while V, J and clone size come from that table. The sample comprises around 190,000 clones, about 85% of which are singletons, and roughly 4.5% rests with the top ten. This specimen belongs to a study of blood T cell repertoires in COVID-19. Background on the study: There were acute and convalescent COVID-19 samples, and they came from the United States, Italy and Spain. T cells, B-cell-depleted T cells, or PBMCs supplied cDNA or gDNA.

J was trimmed by 0 bases and V by 0 bases; bases with no gene match: 11. This CDR3 comprises 19 residues. Sequenced material: peripheral blood. The clonotype comes from a woman aged 80 or older with acute or convalescent COVID-19. The chain uses TRBV23-1 and TRBJ2-1, with TRBD2 identical over 7 bases. TRBV23-1 is classed as an ORF, of uncertain function. The CDR3 coding sequence is TGCGCCAGCAGTCAATCGGGGGTAGCGGGCATGAGCTCCTACAATGAGCAGTTCTTC. As protein: CASSQSGVAGMSSYNEQFF.